This T cell receptor beta chain appears in the sequencing data of a study of blood T cells in healthy people across ages. V shed 5 bases and J shed 2 bases, with 21 bases lying between them. CDR3 length equals 17 residues. The germline CDR1 and CDR2 sequences are SGHTA and FQGNSA. Together with a sample-barcoded 5' primer, a J-beta primer mix was included in a second PCR lasting roughly 6 to 12 cycles. TCRdb redid the calling of the 5' RACE reads with MiXCR, one entry per CDR3 protein. The table has 1.5 million to 2 million distinct CDR3 sequences, approximately 39% seen once. The chain joins TRBV7-2 to TRBJ2-5; D possibly matches TRBD1 or TRBD2 (7 bases each). The sample was blood. The source is a human donor in good health. This chain's CDR3 is CASSPEQGTTWQETQYF. Here the CDR3 DNA reads TGTGCCAGCAGCCCCGAACAGGGGACTACTTGGCAAGAGACCCAGTACTTC.